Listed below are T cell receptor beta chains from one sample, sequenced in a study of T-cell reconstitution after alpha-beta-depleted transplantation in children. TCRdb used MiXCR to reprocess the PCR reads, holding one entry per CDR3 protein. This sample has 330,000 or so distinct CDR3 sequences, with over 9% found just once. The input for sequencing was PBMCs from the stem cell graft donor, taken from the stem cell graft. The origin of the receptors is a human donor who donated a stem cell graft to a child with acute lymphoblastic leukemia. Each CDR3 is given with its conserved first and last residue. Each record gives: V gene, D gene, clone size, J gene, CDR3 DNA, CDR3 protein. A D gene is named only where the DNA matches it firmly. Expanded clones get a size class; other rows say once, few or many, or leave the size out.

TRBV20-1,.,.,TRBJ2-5,TGCAGTGCTAGAGATGGGCGGCAAGGGGTTGGCAAGTGGGAGACCCAGTACTTC,CSARDGRQGVGKWETQYF
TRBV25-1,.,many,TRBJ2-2,TGTGCCAGCAGAAGGGCCGGGGAGCTGTTTTTT,CASRRAGELFF
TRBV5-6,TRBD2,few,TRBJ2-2,TGTGCCAGCACCCATTCGACTAGCGGGGACACCGGGGAGCTGTTTTTT,CASTHSTSGDTGELFF
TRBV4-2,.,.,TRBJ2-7,TGTGCCAGCAGCCAAGAGTGGTCCCAGGGGCTTTACGAGCAGTACTTC,CASSQEWSQGLYEQYF
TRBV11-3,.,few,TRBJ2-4,TGTGCCAGCAGCTTAGATCAGGTCCAAGCCAAAAACATTCAGTACTTC,CASSLDQVQAKNIQYF
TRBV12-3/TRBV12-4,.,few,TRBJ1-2,TGTGCCAGCAGTTTAGATACAGCAGTCGGAGGCACCTTC,CASSLDTAVGGTF
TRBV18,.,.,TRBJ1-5,TGTGCCAGCTCACCGTCACTAAATCAGCCCCAGCATTTT,CASSPSLNQPQHF
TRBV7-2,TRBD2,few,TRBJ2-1,TGTGCCAGCAGCTTGAGCGGGATCGGCAACAATGAGCAGTTCTTC,CASSLSGIGNNEQFF
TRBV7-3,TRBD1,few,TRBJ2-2,TGTGCCAGCAGCCCATATAGGACAGGGGGCAATACCGGGGAGCTGTTTTTT,CASSPYRTGGNTGELFF
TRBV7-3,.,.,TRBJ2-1,TGTGCCAGCAGCTTATCCCCCGGCTCCTACAATGAGCAGTTCTTC,CASSLSPGSYNEQFF
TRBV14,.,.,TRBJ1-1,TGTGCCAGCAGCCAAGAAATGGATGTAGGATACGGCATGAACACTGAAGCTTTCTTT,CASSQEMDVGYGMNTEAFF
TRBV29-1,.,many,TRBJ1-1,TGCAGCGTTGCTTTACAGATGAACACTGAAGCTTTCTTT,CSVALQMNTEAFF
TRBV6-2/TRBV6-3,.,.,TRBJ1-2,TGTGCCAGCACCCCGGGCAGACTATATGGCTACACCTTC,CASTPGRLYGYTF
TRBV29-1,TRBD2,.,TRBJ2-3,TGCAGCGTTGATACTAGCGGCACAGATACGCAGTATTTT,CSVDTSGTDTQYF
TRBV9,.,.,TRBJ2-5,TGTGCCAGCAGCGCAGAAGAGACCCAGTACTTC,CASSAEETQYF
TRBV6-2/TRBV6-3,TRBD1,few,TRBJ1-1,TGTGCCAGCAGTCACCGATACGGACAGGGGCCCTCTGAAGCTTTCTTT,CASSHRYGQGPSEAFF
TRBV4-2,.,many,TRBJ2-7,TGTGCCAGCAGCCAAGCGAACGGCGGGATCGACGACGAGCAGTACTTC,CASSQANGGIDDEQYF
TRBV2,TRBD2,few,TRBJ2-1,TGTGCCAGCAGCGGACTAGCGGGAGGGTGGGGGTACAATGAGCAGTTCTTC,CASSGLAGGWGYNEQFF
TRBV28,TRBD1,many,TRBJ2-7,TGTGCCAGCAGTTCGGGACAGTCCTACGAGCAGTACTTC,CASSSGQSYEQYF
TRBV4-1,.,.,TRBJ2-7,TGCGCCAGCAGCCAAGGCCCGACCGGGAGCTACGAGCAGTACTTC,CASSQGPTGSYEQYF
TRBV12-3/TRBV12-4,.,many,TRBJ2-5,TGTGCCAGCAGTTTATTTGTAGAAGAGACCCAGTACTTC,CASSLFVEETQYF
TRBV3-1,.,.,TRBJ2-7,TGTGCCAGCAGCCCGGGGCTACTTGACTACGAGCAGTACTTC,CASSPGLLDYEQYF
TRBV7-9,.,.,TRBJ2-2,TGTGCCAGCAGCTTGGAGTCGGGGCTCAACACCGGGGAGCTGTTTTTT,CASSLESGLNTGELFF
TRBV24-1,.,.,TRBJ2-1,TGTGCCACCAGTGAGGGGAGAAAGATCGGGGGTGATTACAATGAGCAGTTCTTC,CATSEGRKIGGDYNEQFF
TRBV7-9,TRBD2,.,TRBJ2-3,TGTGCCAGCAGCCCGCAAAAGGGACTAGCGGGAGGAGATACGCAGTATTTT,CASSPQKGLAGGDTQYF
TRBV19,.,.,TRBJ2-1,.,CASTSGDYNEQFF
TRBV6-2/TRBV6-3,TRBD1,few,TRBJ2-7,TGTGCCAGCAGGGAGGGGGACAGGAGCTCCTACGAGCAGTACTTC,CASREGDRSSYEQYF
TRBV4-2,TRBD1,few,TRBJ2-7,TGTGCCAGCAGCCAAAGTTGGACAGGGAGAGAGCAGTACTTC,CASSQSWTGREQYF
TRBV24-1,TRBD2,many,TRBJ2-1,TGTGCCACCAGTCATGCGGGAGGGACCAACAATGAGCAGTTCTTC,CATSHAGGTNNEQFF
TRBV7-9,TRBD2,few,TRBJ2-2,TGTGCCAGCAGCCCCCTGCTCGGAGCGGGAGCGGGCACCGGGGAGCTGTTTTTT,CASSPLLGAGAGTGELFF
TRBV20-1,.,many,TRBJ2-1,TGCAGTGCTAGCGGGGCCTCCTACAATGAGCAGTTCTTC,CSASGASYNEQFF
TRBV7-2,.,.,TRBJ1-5,TGTGCCAGCAGCTTAGCGCGCGGGCCCGTATCATATAGCAATCAGCCCCAGCATTTT,CASSLARGPVSYSNQPQHF
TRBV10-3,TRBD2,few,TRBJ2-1,TGTGCCATCTCAGTAGCGGGAACCTACAATGAGCAGTTCTTC,CAISVAGTYNEQFF
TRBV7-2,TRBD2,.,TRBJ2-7,TGTGCCAGCAGCCCCGGGGGGGGGGCCAAGCAGTACTTC,CASSPGGGAKQYF
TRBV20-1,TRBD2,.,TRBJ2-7,TGCAGTGCTACGAAGGAGCGGGGCTCCTACGAGCAGTACTTC,CSATKERGSYEQYF
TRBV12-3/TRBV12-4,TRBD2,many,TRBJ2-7,TGTGCCAGCCGACTAGCGGGAAACTACGAGCAGTACTTC,CASRLAGNYEQYF
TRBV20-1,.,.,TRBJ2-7,TGCAGTGCTAGAGTAGGGGTAGTTCCCTACGAGCAGTACTTC,CSARVGVVPYEQYF
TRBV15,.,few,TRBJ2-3,TGTGCCACCAGCAGAGGGGAAGCACAGGTTCCTAGCACAGATACGCAGTATTTT,CATSRGEAQVPSTDTQYF
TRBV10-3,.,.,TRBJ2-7,TGTGCCATCAGCCGAGGACAGAGCTACGAGCAGTACTTC,CAISRGQSYEQYF
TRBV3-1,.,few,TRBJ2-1,TGTGCCAGCAGCCATATAAGCAAACATGAGCAGTTCTTC,CASSHISKHEQFF
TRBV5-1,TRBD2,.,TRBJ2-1,TGCGCCAGCAGCCCAGCCCGACTAGCCGGTTACAATGAGCAGTTCTTC,CASSPARLAGYNEQFF
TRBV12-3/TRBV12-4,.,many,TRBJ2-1,TGTGCCAGCAGTACCGCTAACCGGGACAATGAGCAGTTCTTC,CASSTANRDNEQFF
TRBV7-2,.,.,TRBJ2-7,TGTGCCAGCAGCAGCCAGGATTACGAGCAGTACTTC,CASSSQDYEQYF